Below, one TCR beta chain is given with its context. The repertoire was sequenced with immunoSEQ multiplex PCR; TCRdb's copy has only in-frame clones and lacks some. Of a few hundred thousand clones in the sample, roughly 86% were seen once. The data were taken from a study of blood T cell repertoires in COVID-19. The V end was cut by 3 bases, the J end by 4 bases, with 16 bases between. This CDR3 comprises 15 residues. Per germline, CDR1 SGHRS and CDR2 YFSETQ. V usage is TRBV5-1 and J usage is TRBJ1-1, with D maybe TRBD1 (5 bases). The sequence was obtained from a woman aged 45 to 65 who had recovered from COVID-19. Sequenced input: peripheral blood. The CDR3 loop reads CASSYTPRGGTEAFF. In nucleotides, the CDR3 is TGCGCCAGCAGCTACACACCTCGGGGGGGCACTGAAGCTTTCTTT.